The next 9 T cell receptor beta chains were all read from a single sample in a study of siplizumab effects on memory and regulatory T cells. Here immunoSEQ multiplex PCR was the method, and the copy in TCRdb shows in-frame clones only, minus some. The sample holds 75,000 to 95,000 clones, 80% to 90% seen once. Sequenced sample: CD4+ T cells sorted from blood. The receptors come from a human donor in good health.

The chain combines TRBV6-1 with TRBJ2-1, with TRBD2 matching over 7 bases. This CDR3 contains 13 residues. Per germline, CDR1 MNHNS and CDR2 SASEGT. Trimming removed 7 bases from V and 4 bases from J; junction bases left unmatched: 4. The CDR3 is CASTRDYYNEQFF. DNA of the CDR3: TGTGCCAGCACCCGGGACTATTACAATGAGCAGTTCTTC.

This chain connects TRBV5-1 to TRBJ2-5, with TRBD2 matching over 9 bases. With V trimmed by 0 bases and J by 9 bases, 12 bases remained unmatched. The CDR3 sequence is 16 residues long. In germline, CDR1 is SGHRS, CDR2 YFSETQ. The CDR3 region is CASSLGSSGGQWPQYF. The CDR3 DNA is TGCGCCAGCAGCTTGGGATCCAGCGGGGGGCAATGGCCCCAGTACTTC.

The chain recombines TRBV30 with TRBJ2-7, with TRBD2 identical over 7 bases. The germline V gene has CDR1 GTSNPN and CDR2 SVGIG (reference sequence). This CDR3 region has 14 residues. J gave up 5 bases and V 2 bases, and 9 bases lay outside the gene matches. CDR3 sequence: CAWSKGRENDEQYF. The CDR3 nucleotides read TGTGCCTGGAGTAAGGGGCGGGAGAATGACGAGCAGTACTTC.

The J gene is TRBJ2-1, the V gene TRBV20-1; no firm D call. This CDR3 comprises 11 residues. V was trimmed by 5 bases and J by 8 bases, leaving 10 bases between them. Germline V gene data show CDR1 as DFQATT and CDR2 as SNEGSKA (reference sequence). The CDR3 DNA sequence: TGCAGTGCTCACGACAACCATGAGCAGTTCTTC. This sequence encodes CSAHDNHEQFF.

This rearrangement joins TRBV28 to TRBJ2-7; 10 bases match TRBD2. Germline V gene lookup returns CDR1 MDHEN and CDR2 SYDVKM. This CDR3 has 14 residues. The ends lost 6 bases at V and 0 bases at J; junction bases unmatched: 2. CDR3 DNA: TGTGCCAGCAGCCGGACTAGCGGCTCCTACGAGCAGTACTTC. Residues: CASSRTSGSYEQYF.

V usage is TRBV10-3 and J usage is TRBJ2-5; perhaps D is TRBD1 or TRBD2 (6 bases each). Germline CDR1 reads ENHRY; CDR2 reads SYGVKD. V lost 6 bases and J lost 1, with 9 bases in between. This CDR3 spans 13 amino acids. CDR3 region: CAISGGFQETQYF. The DNA for the CDR3 is TGTGCCATCAGCGGGGGCTTCCAAGAGACCCAGTACTTC.

V usage is TRBV18 and J usage is TRBJ2-7; 9 bases line up with TRBD2. With V trimmed by 2 bases and J by 3 bases, 5 bases remained unmatched. Germline V CDR1 and CDR2: KGHSH, LQKENI. This CDR3 is 15 amino acids long. CDR3 residues: CASSPVSGRRYEQYF. CDR3 nucleotides: TGTGCCAGCTCACCAGTCAGCGGGAGGCGCTACGAGCAGTACTTC.

The chain is built from TRBV4-1 and TRBJ2-7, with 7 positions matching TRBD2. Looked up from germline, CDR1 is MGHRA and CDR2 is YSYEKL. V lost 4 bases and J lost 2; bases outside the gene matches: 11. This CDR3 has 16 residues. The CDR3 loop is CASSPRLAVTPYEQYF. CDR3 bases: TGCGCCAGCAGCCCGCGGCTAGCGGTTACCCCCTACGAGCAGTACTTC.

This rearrangement joins TRBV4-2 to TRBJ1-5; D not resolved. Germline loops: CDR1 LGHNA, CDR2 YNFKEQ. V was trimmed by 0 bases and J by 4 bases, leaving 10 bases between them. The CDR3 is 15 residues long. The CDR3 nucleotides are TGTGCCAGCAGCCAAGAAGGAGGGAGTAATCAGCCCCAGCATTTT. Its protein is CASSQEGGSNQPQHF.